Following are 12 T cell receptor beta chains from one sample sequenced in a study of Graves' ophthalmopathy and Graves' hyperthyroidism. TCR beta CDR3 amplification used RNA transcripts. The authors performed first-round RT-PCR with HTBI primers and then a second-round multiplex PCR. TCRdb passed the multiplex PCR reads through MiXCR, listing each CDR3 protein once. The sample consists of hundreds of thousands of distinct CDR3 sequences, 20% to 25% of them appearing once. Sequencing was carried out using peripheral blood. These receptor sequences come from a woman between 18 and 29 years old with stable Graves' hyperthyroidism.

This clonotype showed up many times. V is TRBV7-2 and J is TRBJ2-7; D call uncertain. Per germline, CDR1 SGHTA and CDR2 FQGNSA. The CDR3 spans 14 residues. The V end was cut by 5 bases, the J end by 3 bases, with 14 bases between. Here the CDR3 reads CASSPRAWRYEQYF. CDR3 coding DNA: TGTGCCAGCAGCCCAAGGGCCTGGCGCTACGAGCAGTACTTC.

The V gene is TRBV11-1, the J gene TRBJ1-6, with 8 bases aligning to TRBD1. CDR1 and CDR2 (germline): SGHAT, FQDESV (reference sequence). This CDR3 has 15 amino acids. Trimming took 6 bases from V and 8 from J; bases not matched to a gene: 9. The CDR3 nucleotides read TGTGCCAGCAGTCACCGAGACAGGGGTTATTCACCCCTCCACTTT. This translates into CASSHRDRGYSPLHF.

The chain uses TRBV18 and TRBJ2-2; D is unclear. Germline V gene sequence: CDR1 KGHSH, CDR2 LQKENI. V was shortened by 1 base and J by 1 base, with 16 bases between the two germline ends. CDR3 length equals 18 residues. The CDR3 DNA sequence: TGTGCCAGCTCACCACGACATCCAAAGGACCTGAACACCGGGGAGCTGTTTTTT. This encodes CASSPRHPKDLNTGELFF.

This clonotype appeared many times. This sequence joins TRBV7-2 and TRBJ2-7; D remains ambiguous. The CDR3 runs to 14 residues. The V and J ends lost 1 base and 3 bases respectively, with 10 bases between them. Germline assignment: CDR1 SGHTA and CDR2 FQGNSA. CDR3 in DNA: TGTGCCAGCAGCTTAGAAGGTAGCCTCTACGAGCAGTACTTC. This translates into CASSLEGSLYEQYF.

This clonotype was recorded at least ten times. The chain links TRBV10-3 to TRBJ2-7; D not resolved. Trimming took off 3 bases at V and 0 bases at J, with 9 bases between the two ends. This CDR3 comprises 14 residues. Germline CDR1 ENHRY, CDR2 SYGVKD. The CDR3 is CAISEGEHSYEQYF. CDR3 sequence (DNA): TGTGCCATCAGTGAAGGCGAGCACTCCTACGAGCAGTACTTC.

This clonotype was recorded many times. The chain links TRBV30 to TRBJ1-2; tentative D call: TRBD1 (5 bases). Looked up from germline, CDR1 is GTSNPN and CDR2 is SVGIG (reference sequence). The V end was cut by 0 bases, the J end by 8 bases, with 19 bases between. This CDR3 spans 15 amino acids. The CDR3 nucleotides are TGTGCCTGGAGTGTACTGAGGAGGGGAGAGGGCGGCTACACCTTC. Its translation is CAWSVLRRGEGGYTF.

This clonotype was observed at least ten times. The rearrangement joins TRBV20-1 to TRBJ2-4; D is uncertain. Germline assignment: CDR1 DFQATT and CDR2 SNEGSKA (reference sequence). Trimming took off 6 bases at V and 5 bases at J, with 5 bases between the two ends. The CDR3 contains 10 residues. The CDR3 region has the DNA TGCAGTGCCCTAGAAAACATTCAGTACTTC. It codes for CSALENIQYF.

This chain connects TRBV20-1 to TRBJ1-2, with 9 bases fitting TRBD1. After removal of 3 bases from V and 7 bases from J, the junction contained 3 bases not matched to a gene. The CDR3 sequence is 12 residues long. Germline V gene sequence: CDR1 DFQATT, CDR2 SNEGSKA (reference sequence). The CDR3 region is CSASLTGGGYTF. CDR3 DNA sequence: TGCAGTGCTAGCCTGACAGGGGGTGGCTACACCTTC.

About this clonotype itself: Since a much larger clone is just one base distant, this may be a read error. The CDR3 reads CASSMNRGYEQYF. Written as DNA, the CDR3 is TGTGCCAGTAGTATGAACAGGGGGTACGAGCAGTACTTC. This chain connects TRBV19 to TRBJ2-7; 8 nucleotides align to TRBD1. This CDR3 has 13 residues. Germline CDR1 LNHDA, CDR2 SQIVND (reference sequence). V lost 3 bases, J lost 4 bases, and 2 bases stayed unmatched. Looking up the rest from reference TRBV19 and TRBJ2-7 gives the full variable domain: DGGITQSPKYLFRKEGQNVTLSCEQNLNHDAMYWYRQDPGQGLRLIYYSQIVNDFQKGDIAEGYSVSREKKESFPLTVTSAQKNPTAFYLCASSMNRGYEQYFGPGTRLTVT.

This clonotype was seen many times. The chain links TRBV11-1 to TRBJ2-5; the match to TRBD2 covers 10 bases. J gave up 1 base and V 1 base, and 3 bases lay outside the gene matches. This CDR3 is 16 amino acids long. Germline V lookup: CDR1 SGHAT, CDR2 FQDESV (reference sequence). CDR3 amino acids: CASSLGLAGFQETQYF. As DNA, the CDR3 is TGTGCCAGCAGCTTAGGACTAGCGGGCTTCCAAGAGACCCAGTACTTC.

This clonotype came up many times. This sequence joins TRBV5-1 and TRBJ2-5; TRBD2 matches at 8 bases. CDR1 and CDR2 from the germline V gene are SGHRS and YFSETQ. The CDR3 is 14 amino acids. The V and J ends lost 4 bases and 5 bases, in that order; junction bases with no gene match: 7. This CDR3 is CASSGSGIHETQYF. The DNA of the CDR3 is TGCGCCAGCAGCGGTAGCGGGATACACGAGACCCAGTACTTC.

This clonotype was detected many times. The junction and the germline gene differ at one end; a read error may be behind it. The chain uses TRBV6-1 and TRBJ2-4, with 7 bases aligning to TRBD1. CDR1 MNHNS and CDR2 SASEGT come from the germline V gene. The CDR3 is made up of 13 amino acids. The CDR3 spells CASTDRVSNIKYF. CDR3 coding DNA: TGTGCCAGCACCGACAGGGTTTCGAACATTAAGTACTTC.